A single sample gave rise to the 27 T cell receptor beta chains below, sequenced in a study of cytotoxic CD8 clonotypes in ibrutinib-treated CLL. Some clones are missing from TCRdb's copy, which holds only in-frame ones; the method was immunoSEQ multiplex PCR. In the table there are about 7,600 clones, under 85% of which are singletons. This sample comprised PBMCs, obtained before ibrutinib treatment. The receptor source for this set is a human donor with chronic lymphocytic leukemia.

The chain joins TRBV28 to TRBJ1-5; the D is unclear. In germline, CDR1 is MDHEN, CDR2 SYDVKM. The V and J ends lost 4 bases and 0 bases respectively, with 16 bases between them. The CDR3 runs to 17 residues. The DNA for the CDR3 is TGTGCCAGCAGTTCCCCCCGGACCATTTATAGCAATCAGCCCCAGCATTTT. It yields the protein CASSSPRTIYSNQPQHF.

This clone was seen a single time. The chain carries TRBV9 and TRBJ2-1; unclear D gene. Germline V gene data show CDR1 as SGDLS and CDR2 as YYNGEE. V shed 0 bases and J shed 4 bases, with 8 bases lying between them. The CDR3 contains 14 residues. The CDR3 coding sequence is TGTGCCAGCAGCGTAGCTATAGGGTACAATGAGCAGTTCTTC. Translation gives CASSVAIGYNEQFF.

The sample holds a few counts of this clone. This chain uses TRBV29-1 with TRBJ2-1, with TRBD1 matching over 8 bases. CDR1 SQVTM and CDR2 ANQGSEA come from the germline V gene. The CDR3 is 13 residues long. With V trimmed by 6 bases and J by 4 bases, 5 bases remained unmatched. The chain's CDR3 is CSVGTGGYNEQFF. CDR3 bases: TGCAGCGTGGGTACAGGGGGATACAATGAGCAGTTCTTC.

The chain has TRBV11-3 and TRBJ2-3, with 12 nucleotides matching TRBD2. V shed 5 bases and J 2 bases; nucleotides not matched to a gene: 8. Germline loops: CDR1 SGHNT, CDR2 YENEEA. The CDR3 sequence is 17 residues long. CDR3 nucleotide sequence: TGTGCCAGCAGCCAGCTAGCGGGGGGGCCCCCCACAGATACGCAGTATTTT. It codes for CASSQLAGGPPTDTQYF. The complete variable domain, with remaining parts taken from reference TRBV11-3 and TRBJ2-3, reads EAGVVQSPRYKIIEKKQPVAFWCNPISGHNTLYWYLQNLGQGPELLIRYENEEAVDDSQLPKDRFSAERLKGVDSTLKIQPAELGDSAVYLCASSQLAGGPPTDTQYFGPGTRLTVL.

The genes are TRBV5-6 and TRBJ1-1, with 12 bases lining up with TRBD1. J was trimmed by 1 base and V by 4 bases; bases with no gene match: 2. There are 15 residues in the CDR3. Germline CDR1 is SGHDT and CDR2 is YYEEEE. CDR3 DNA sequence: TGTGCCAGCAGCGGGGACAGGGGGCGGAACACTGAAGCTTTCTTT. It codes for CASSGDRGRNTEAFF.

This CDR3 is CASSIAVGSSYEQYF. CDR3 coding DNA: TGTGCCAGTAGTATAGCAGTTGGGAGCTCCTACGAGCAGTACTTC. The chain has TRBV19 and TRBJ2-7; possible D gene TRBD2, 5 bases. Between the trimmed V and J ends, which lost 1 base and 0 bases, there was a span of 10 bases. The CDR3 runs to 15 residues. In germline, CDR1 is LNHDA, CDR2 SQIVND (reference sequence).

This clone was detected once. This rearrangement joins TRBV28 to TRBJ2-5; 12 bases agree with TRBD2. With 6 bases clipped from V and 4 bases from J, the junction kept 9 bases outside the gene matches. The CDR3 totals 16 residues. Germline CDR1 MDHEN, CDR2 SYDVKM. CDR3 nucleotide sequence: TGTGCCAGCAGCTCTAGCGGGAGGGCGGCTGGAGAGACCCAGTACTTC. It yields the protein CASSSSGRAAGETQYF. Full variable domain (outside the CDR3, taken from reference TRBV28 and TRBJ2-5): DVKVTQSSRYLVKRTGEKVFLECVQDMDHENMFWYRQDPGLGLRLIYFSYDVKMKEKGDIPEGYSVSREKKERFSLILESASTNQTSMYLCASSSSGRAAGETQYFGPGTRLLVL.

V and J are TRBV7-2 and TRBJ2-2; TRBD2 is a possible D gene (6 bases). CDR1 and CDR2 (germline): SGHTA, FQGNSA. The germline V and J ends were trimmed by 2 bases and 3 bases, with 10 bases remaining between them. This CDR3 is built from 15 residues. The CDR3 loop is CASSLFGGYTGELFF. The CDR3 nucleotides read TGTGCCAGCAGCTTATTCGGGGGATACACCGGGGAGCTGTTTTTT.

This sequence joins TRBV4-1 and TRBJ2-2; 13 nucleotides match TRBD2. The length of the CDR3 is 19 residues. CDR1 is MGHRA, CDR2 YSYEKL, per germline. The V and J ends lost 0 bases and 7 bases, in that order; junction bases with no gene match: 11. The CDR3 nucleotides read TGCGCCAGCAGCCAAGACCCCGGACTAGCGGGAGAAGGAGGCGGGGAGCTGTTTTTT. It yields the protein CASSQDPGLAGEGGGELFF.

DNA for the CDR3: TGTGCCAGCAGCCGGACAGAAGCGAACACCGGGGAGCTGTTTTTT. Amino acids: CASSRTEANTGELFF. The chain is built from TRBV7-3 and TRBJ2-2, with TRBD1 as a possible D gene (6 bases). Germline V gene sequence: CDR1 SGHTA, CDR2 FQGTGA. V shed 5 bases and J shed 0 bases, with 10 bases lying between them. This CDR3 spans 15 amino acids.

Only one count was recorded for this clone. The CDR3 nucleotides read TGTGCCAGCAGTGTGACAGGGTTAGAGACCCAGTACTTC. Translation: CASSVTGLETQYF. The V and J genes are TRBV25-1 and TRBJ2-5; 7 bases are shared with TRBD1. Germline lookup yields CDR1 MGHDK and CDR2 SYGVNS. After removal of 4 bases from V and 4 bases from J, the junction contained 3 bases not matched to a gene. The CDR3 runs to 13 residues.

The chain is built from TRBV7-2 and TRBJ2-1; tentatively, D is TRBD1 (5 bases). The germline V and J ends were trimmed by 5 bases and 0 bases, with 11 bases remaining between them. Germline V gene sequence: CDR1 SGHTA, CDR2 FQGNSA. The CDR3 runs to 15 residues. The CDR3 loop is CASSPDSNSYNEQFF. Here the CDR3 DNA reads TGTGCCAGCAGCCCTGACAGCAACTCCTACAATGAGCAGTTCTTC.

V is TRBV30 and J is TRBJ2-2, with TRBD2 identical over 11 bases. Per the germline V gene, CDR1 is GTSNPN and CDR2 is SVGIG (reference sequence). Unmatched junction bases numbered 12, after V lost 4 bases and J lost 5 bases. The CDR3 spans 17 residues. The CDR3 is CAWTSSGLAGGTGELFF. Written as DNA, the CDR3 is TGTGCCTGGACATCGTCTGGGCTAGCGGGGGGAACCGGGGAGCTGTTTTTT.

The sample holds one count of this clone. The J gene is TRBJ2-2, the V gene TRBV15; 12 bases align to TRBD2. The V gene end was trimmed by 6 bases and the J gene end by 1 base; junction bases not matched to a gene: 6. The length of the CDR3 is 17 residues. CDR1 is LNHNV and CDR2 is YYDKDF in the germline V gene (reference sequence). The CDR3 reads CATSELAGGLNTGELFF. The CDR3 coding sequence is TGTGCCACCAGTGAACTAGCGGGGGGCTTGAACACCGGGGAGCTGTTTTTT.

V is TRBV11-2 and J is TRBJ1-6; no definite D call. The V gene's germline CDR1 is SGHAT and CDR2 FQNNGV. V lost 2 bases and J 7 bases, leaving 9 bases between the germline ends. The CDR3 has 14 residues. CDR3 protein: CASSLKGANSPLHF. The CDR3 DNA follows: TGTGCCAGCAGCTTAAAAGGAGCCAATTCACCCCTCCACTTT.

The genes are TRBV4-1 and TRBJ1-2; TRBD1 matches 8 bases. The ends lost 0 bases at V and 1 base at J; junction bases unmatched: 4. The CDR3 spans 16 residues. Germline V gene data show CDR1 as MGHRA and CDR2 as YSYEKL. The CDR3 spells CASSQDPGGGNYGYTF. As DNA, the CDR3 is TGCGCCAGCAGCCAAGATCCAGGGGGCGGTAACTATGGCTACACCTTC.

The V call is TRBV6-6, the J call TRBJ1-1; D ambiguous. Trimming removed 6 bases from V and 1 base from J, with 6 bases in between. Germline V gene data show CDR1 as MNHNY and CDR2 as SVGAGI (reference sequence). CDR3 length: 12 amino acids. The CDR3 loop is CASRPPNTEAFF. DNA of the CDR3: TGTGCCAGCAGGCCGCCGAACACTGAAGCTTTCTTT.

This clone was seen only once. This chain links TRBV2 with TRBJ2-4, with 7 nucleotides matching TRBD2. The germline gives CDR1 SNHLY, CDR2 FYNNEI. After removal of 6 bases from V and 11 bases from J, the junction contained 10 bases not matched to a gene. CDR3 length: 13 amino acids. The chain's CDR3 is CASRSGLAEVQYF. Here the CDR3 DNA reads TGTGCCAGCAGATCAGGGCTAGCGGAAGTTCAGTACTTC.

The gene calls are TRBV19 and TRBJ2-7; D is possibly TRBD1 or TRBD2 (6 bases each). CDR1 is LNHDA and CDR2 is SQIVND in the germline V gene (reference sequence). There are 14 residues in the CDR3. V shed 5 bases and J shed 4 bases, with 15 bases lying between them. The CDR3: CASSRAGEEYEQYF. CDR3 nucleotide sequence: TGTGCCAGTAGTCGGGCAGGGGAGGAGTACGAGCAGTACTTC.

The CDR3 DNA reads TGTGCCAGCAGTCCCTCTGGACAGGGACTTCTTCAGCCCCAGCATTTT. The encoded protein is CASSPSGQGLLQPQHF. The chain has TRBV28 and TRBJ1-5; 8 bases are a match to TRBD1. The CDR3 length is 16 residues. V was clipped by 5 bases and J by 6 bases; unmatched bases: 12. Per germline, CDR1 MDHEN and CDR2 SYDVKM.

In DNA, the CDR3 is TGTGCCACCAGCGGGGGACGGGACAAGCCTTACAATGAGCAGTTCTTC. Its translation: CATSGGRDKPYNEQFF. The chain joins TRBV15 to TRBJ2-1; a weak D match, TRBD1 (6 bases). This CDR3 is built from 16 residues. Germline loops: CDR1 LNHNV, CDR2 YYDKDF (reference sequence). V lost 5 bases to trimming and J lost 4 bases, with 18 bases between them.

This clone was seen more than once but under ten times. The chain carries TRBV9 and TRBJ2-7; possibly TRBD1 for D (6 bases). The CDR3 has 15 residues. The V end was cut by 3 bases, the J end by 4 bases, with 17 bases between. Germline V lookup: CDR1 SGDLS, CDR2 YYNGEE. The CDR3 DNA reads TGTGCCAGCAGCGCAACCGAATTCCAGGGGTACGAGCAGTACTTC. Translating gives CASSATEFQGYEQYF.

The CDR3 bases are TGTGCCAGCAGTTACTGGACCCCGGGGGCGATGGATGGCTACACCTTC. This gives the protein CASSYWTPGAMDGYTF. The chain employs TRBV6-5 and TRBJ1-2; D may be TRBD1 (6 bases). The V gene lost 1 base and the J gene lost 6 bases, with 18 bases spanning the gap. This CDR3 has 16 amino acids. Germline V gene data show CDR1 as MNHEY and CDR2 as SVGAGI.

The chain is built from TRBV5-4 and TRBJ2-2; the D is unclear. Germline CDR1 reads SGHNT; CDR2 reads YYREEE (reference sequence). V gave up 2 bases and J gave up 0 bases, with 23 bases separating them. This CDR3 has 20 residues. CDR3 in amino acids: CASSFSRIHRALTNTGELFF. The CDR3 region has the DNA TGTGCCAGCAGCTTTTCTCGGATCCATAGGGCCCTTACGAACACCGGGGAGCTGTTTTTT.

The V call is TRBV7-2, the J call TRBJ2-1; D may match TRBD1 or TRBD2 (5 bases each). This CDR3 has 13 amino acids. Germline V gene lookup returns CDR1 SGHTA and CDR2 FQGNSA. Deletions cut 4 bases from V and 14 bases from J, with 18 bases between. The CDR3 nucleotides read TGTGCCAGCAGCTATCCCGGGACGCTCAGGGAGTTCTTC. Its translation is CASSYPGTLREFF.

J is TRBJ2-7 and V is TRBV28; TRBD1 might be the D (5 bases). V was pared by 6 bases and J by 0 bases, with 12 bases between. The CDR3 length is 14 residues. CDR1 is MDHEN and CDR2 is SYDVKM in the germline V gene. The CDR3 protein is CASSRAGYSYEQYF. The DNA of the CDR3 is TGTGCCAGCAGCCGTGCAGGGTACTCCTACGAGCAGTACTTC.

In DNA, the CDR3 is TGTGCCAGCTCATCAATCGGAGTTAACTATGGCTACACCTTC. The encoded protein is CASSSIGVNYGYTF. The V and J genes are TRBV18 and TRBJ1-2; D gene unclear. Trimming pared 5 bases from V and 1 base from J, leaving 11 bases between. The CDR3 sequence is 14 residues long. The germline gives CDR1 KGHSH, CDR2 LQKENI.